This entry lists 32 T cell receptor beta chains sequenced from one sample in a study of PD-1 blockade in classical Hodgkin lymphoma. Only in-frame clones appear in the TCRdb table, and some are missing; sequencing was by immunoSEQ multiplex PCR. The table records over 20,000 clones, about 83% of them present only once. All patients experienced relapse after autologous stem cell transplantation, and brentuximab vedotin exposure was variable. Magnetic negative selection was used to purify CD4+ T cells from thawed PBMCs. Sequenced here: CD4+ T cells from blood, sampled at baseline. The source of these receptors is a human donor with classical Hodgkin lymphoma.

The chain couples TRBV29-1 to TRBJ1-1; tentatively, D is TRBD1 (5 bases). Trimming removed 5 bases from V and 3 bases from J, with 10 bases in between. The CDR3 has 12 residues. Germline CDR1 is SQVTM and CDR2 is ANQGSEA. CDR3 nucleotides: TGCAGCGTTCGGTGGGGGGACACTGAAGCTTTCTTT. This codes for CSVRWGDTEAFF.

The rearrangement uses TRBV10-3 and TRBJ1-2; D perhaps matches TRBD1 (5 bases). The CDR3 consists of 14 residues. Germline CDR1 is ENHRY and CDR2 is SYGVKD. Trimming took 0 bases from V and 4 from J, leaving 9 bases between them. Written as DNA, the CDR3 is TGTGCCATCAGTGAGTCGGGGACCTCCTATGGCTACACCTTC. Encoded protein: CAISESGTSYGYTF.

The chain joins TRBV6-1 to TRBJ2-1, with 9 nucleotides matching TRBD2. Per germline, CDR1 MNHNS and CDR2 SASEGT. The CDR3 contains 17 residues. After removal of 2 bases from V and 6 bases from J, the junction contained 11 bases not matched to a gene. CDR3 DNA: TGTGCCAGCAGTGAACCGAGGCGGGGGGGCTATAGCAATGAGCAGTTCTTC. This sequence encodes CASSEPRRGGYSNEQFF.

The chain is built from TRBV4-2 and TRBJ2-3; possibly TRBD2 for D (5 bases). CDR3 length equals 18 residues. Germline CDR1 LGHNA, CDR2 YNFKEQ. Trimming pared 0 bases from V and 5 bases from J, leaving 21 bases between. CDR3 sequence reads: CASSQERVSSGSGDTQYF. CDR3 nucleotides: TGTGCCAGCAGCCAAGAGAGGGTGTCTTCGGGGAGTGGAGATACGCAGTATTTT.

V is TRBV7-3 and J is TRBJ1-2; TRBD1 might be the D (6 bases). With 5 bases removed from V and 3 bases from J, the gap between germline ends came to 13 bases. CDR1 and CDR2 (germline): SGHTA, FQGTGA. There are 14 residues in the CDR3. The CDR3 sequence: CASSPNEGDYGYTF. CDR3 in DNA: TGTGCCAGCAGCCCTAACGAGGGGGACTATGGCTACACCTTC.

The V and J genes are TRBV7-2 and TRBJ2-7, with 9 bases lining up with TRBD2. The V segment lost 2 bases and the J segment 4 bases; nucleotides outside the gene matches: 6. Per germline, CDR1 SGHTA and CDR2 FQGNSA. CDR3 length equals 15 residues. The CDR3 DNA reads TGTGCCAGCAGCTTAATAGCGGGGGCAGGGTACGAGCAGTACTTC. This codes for CASSLIAGAGYEQYF.

The CDR3 bases are TGTGCCAGCAGTTCCCTCACCACCGGGACCCTCGCCACAGATACGCAGTATTTT. Translating it yields CASSSLTTGTLATDTQYF. The gene calls are TRBV27 and TRBJ2-3; D tentatively fits TRBD1 or TRBD2 (5 bases each). Trimming pared 4 bases from V and 2 bases from J, leaving 22 bases between. This CDR3 comprises 18 residues. The germline CDR1 and CDR2 sequences are MNHEY and SMNVEV (reference sequence).

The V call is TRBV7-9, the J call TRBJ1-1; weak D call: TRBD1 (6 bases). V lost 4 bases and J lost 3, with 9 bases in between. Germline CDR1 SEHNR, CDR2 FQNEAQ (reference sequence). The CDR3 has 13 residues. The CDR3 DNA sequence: TGTGCCAGCAGCTCAGGGGTCGACACTGAAGCTTTCTTT. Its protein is CASSSGVDTEAFF.

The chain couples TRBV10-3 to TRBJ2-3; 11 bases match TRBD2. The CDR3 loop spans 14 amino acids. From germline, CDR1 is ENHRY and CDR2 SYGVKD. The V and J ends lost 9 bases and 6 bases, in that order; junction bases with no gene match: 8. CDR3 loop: CAMGDSGGADTQYF. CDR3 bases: TGTGCCATGGGTGATAGCGGGGGGGCGGATACGCAGTATTTT.

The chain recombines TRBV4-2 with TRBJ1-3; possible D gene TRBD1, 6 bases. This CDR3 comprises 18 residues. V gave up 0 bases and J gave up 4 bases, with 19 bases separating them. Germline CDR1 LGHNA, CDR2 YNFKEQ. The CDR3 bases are TGTGCCAGCAGCCAAGAAGGTGGAAGGACAGAGGCAGGAAACACCATATATTTT. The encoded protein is CASSQEGGRTEAGNTIYF.

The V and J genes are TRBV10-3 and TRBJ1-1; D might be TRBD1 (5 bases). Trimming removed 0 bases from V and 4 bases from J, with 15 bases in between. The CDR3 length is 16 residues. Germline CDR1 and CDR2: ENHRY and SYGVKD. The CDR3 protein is CAISESFGAGGTEAFF. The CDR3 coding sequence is TGTGCCATCAGTGAGTCGTTCGGGGCTGGGGGCACTGAAGCTTTCTTT.

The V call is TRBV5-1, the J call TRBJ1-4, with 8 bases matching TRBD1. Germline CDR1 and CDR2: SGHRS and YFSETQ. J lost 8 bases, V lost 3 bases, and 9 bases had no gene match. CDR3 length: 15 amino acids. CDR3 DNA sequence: TGCGCCAGCAGCTCCTCAGGGGGCGCAGGAGAAAAACTGTTTTTT. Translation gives CASSSSGGAGEKLFF.

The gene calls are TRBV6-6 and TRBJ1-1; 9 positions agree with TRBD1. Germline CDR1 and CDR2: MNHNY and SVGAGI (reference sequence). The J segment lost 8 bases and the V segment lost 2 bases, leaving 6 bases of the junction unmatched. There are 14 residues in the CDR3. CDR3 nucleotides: TGTGCCAGCAGTTACGGGGACAGGGCAAGCGAAGCTTTCTTT. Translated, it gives CASSYGDRASEAFF.

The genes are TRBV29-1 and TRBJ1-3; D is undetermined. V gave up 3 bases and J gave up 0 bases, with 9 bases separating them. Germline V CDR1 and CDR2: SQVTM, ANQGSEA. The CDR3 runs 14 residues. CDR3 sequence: CSVEFTVSGNTIYF. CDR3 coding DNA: TGCAGCGTTGAGTTCACGGTCTCTGGAAACACCATATATTTT.

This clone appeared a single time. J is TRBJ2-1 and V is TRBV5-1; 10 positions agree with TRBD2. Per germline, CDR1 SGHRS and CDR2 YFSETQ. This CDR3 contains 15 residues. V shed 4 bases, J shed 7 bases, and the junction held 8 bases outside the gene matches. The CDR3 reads CASSPGLAPGNEQFF. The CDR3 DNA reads TGCGCCAGCAGCCCGGGACTAGCGCCGGGTAATGAGCAGTTCTTC.

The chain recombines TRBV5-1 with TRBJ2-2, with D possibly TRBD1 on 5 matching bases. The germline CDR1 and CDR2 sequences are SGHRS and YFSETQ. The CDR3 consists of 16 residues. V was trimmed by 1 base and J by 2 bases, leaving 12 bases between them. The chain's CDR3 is CASSLTGSANTGELFF. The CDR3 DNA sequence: TGCGCCAGCAGCTTGACAGGCTCGGCCAACACCGGGGAGCTGTTTTTT.

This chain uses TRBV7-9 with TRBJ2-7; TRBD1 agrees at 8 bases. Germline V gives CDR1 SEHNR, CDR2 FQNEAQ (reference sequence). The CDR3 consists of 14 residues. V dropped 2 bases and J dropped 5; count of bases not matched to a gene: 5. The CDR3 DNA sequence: TGTGCCAGCAGCTTACGGACAGGGACCGACGAGCAGTACTTC. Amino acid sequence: CASSLRTGTDEQYF.

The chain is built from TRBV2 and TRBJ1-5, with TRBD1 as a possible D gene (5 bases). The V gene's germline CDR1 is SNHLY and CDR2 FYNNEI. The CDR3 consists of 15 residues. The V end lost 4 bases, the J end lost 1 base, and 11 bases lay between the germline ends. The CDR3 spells CASSGWSGSNQPQHF. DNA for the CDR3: TGTGCCAGCAGTGGGTGGTCAGGGAGCAATCAGCCCCAGCATTTT.

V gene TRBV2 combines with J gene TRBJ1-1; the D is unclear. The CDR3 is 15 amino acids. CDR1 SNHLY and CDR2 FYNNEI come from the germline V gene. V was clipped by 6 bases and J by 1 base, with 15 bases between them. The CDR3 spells CASSLEGYWNTEAFF. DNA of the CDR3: TGTGCCAGCAGCCTCGAAGGGTATTGGAACACTGAAGCTTTCTTT.

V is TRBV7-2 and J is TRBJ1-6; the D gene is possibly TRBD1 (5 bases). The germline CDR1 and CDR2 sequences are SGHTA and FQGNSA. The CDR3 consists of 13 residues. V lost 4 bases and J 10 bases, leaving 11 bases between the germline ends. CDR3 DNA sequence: TGTGCCAGCAGCTCGACCGGGGACTCACCCCTCCACTTT. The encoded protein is CASSSTGDSPLHF.

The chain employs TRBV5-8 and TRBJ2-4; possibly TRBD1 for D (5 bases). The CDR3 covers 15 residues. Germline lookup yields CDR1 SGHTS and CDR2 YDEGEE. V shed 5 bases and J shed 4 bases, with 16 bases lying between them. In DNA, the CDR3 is TGTGCCAGCAGTCTACGTCATGGGGCTAAAAACATTCAGTACTTC. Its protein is CASSLRHGAKNIQYF.

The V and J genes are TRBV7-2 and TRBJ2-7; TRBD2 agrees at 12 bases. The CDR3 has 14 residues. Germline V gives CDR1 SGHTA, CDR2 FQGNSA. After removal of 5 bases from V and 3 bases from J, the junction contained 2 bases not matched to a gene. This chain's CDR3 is CASSRGLAGYEQYF. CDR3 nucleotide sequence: TGTGCCAGCAGCCGGGGACTAGCGGGCTACGAGCAGTACTTC.

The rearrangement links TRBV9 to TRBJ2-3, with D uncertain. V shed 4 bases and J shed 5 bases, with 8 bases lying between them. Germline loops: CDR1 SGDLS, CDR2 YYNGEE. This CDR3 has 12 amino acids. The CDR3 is CASSLPRDTQYF. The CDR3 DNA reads TGTGCCAGCAGCCTACCGAGAGATACGCAGTATTTT.

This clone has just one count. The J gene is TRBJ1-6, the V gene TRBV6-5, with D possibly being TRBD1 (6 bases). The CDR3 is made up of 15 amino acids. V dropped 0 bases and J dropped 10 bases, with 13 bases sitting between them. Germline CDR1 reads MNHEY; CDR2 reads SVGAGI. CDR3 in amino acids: CASSYSGRGGSPLHF. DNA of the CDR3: TGTGCCAGCAGTTACTCCGGCAGGGGAGGCTCACCCCTCCACTTT.

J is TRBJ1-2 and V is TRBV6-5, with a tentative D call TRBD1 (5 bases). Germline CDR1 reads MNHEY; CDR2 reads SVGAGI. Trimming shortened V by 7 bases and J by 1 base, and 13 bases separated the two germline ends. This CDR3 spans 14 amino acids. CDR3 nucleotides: TGTGCCAGCATCCAAGGGGTATTTAACTATGGCTACACCTTC. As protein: CASIQGVFNYGYTF.

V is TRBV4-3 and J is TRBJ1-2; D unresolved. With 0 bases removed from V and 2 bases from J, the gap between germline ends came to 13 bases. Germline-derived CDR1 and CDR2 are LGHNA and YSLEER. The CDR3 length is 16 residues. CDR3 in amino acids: CASSQDHQARNYGYTF. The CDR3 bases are TGCGCCAGCAGCCAAGATCACCAGGCTCGGAACTATGGCTACACCTTC.

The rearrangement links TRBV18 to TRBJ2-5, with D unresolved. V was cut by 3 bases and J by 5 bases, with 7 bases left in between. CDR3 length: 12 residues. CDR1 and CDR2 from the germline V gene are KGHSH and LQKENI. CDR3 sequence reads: CASSPLSETQYF. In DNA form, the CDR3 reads TGTGCCAGCTCACCTCTTTCGGAGACCCAGTACTTC.

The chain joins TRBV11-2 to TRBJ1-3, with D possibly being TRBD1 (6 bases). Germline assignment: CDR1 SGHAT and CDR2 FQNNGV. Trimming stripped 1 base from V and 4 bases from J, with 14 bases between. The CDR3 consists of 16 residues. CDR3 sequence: CASSLGPRGKGNTIYF. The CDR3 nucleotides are TGTGCCAGCAGCTTAGGTCCCAGGGGAAAGGGAAACACCATATATTTT. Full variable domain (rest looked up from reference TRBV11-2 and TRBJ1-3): EAGVAQSPRYKIIEKRQSVAFWCNPISGHATLYWYQQILGQGPKLLIQFQNNGVVDDSQLPKDRFSAERLKGVDSTLKIQPAKLEDSAVYLCASSLGPRGKGNTIYFGEGSWLTVV.

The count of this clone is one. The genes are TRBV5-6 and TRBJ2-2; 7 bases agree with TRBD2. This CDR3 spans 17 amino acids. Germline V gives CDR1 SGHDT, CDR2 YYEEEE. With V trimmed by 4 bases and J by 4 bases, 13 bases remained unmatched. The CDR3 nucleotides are TGTGCCAGCAGCCGAGGGAGGGACTGGGGATTCACCGGGGAGCTGTTTTTT. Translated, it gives CASSRGRDWGFTGELFF. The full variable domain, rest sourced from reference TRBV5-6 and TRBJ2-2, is DAGVTQSPTHLIKTRGQQVTLRCSPKSGHDTVSWYQQALGQGPQFIFQYYEEEERQRGNFPDRFSGHQFPNYSSELNVNALLLGDSALYLCASSRGRDWGFTGELFFGEGSRLTVL.

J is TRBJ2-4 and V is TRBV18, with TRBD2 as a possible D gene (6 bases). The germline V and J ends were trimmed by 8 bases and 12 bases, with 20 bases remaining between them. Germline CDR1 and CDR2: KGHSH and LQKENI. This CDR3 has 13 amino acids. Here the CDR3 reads CASTRSGSDSQYF. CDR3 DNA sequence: TGTGCCAGCACCAGGAGCGGGTCCGACTCTCAGTACTTC.

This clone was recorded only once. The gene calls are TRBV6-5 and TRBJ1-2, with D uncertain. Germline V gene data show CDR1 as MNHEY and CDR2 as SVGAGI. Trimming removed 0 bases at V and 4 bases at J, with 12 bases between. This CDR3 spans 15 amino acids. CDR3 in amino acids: CASSYSGSYPYGYTF. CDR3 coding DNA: TGTGCCAGCAGTTACTCGGGCAGCTACCCCTATGGCTACACCTTC.

The DNA of the CDR3 is TGTGCCAGCACCAGCAACAATGAGCAGTTCTTC. Translated: CASTSNNEQFF. The chain combines TRBV28 with TRBJ2-1; D unresolved. Germline CDR1 is MDHEN and CDR2 is SYDVKM. Trimming stripped 7 bases from V and 5 bases from J, with 6 bases between. The CDR3 consists of 11 residues. Combining the CDR3 with reference TRBV28 and TRBJ2-1 gives the whole variable domain DVKVTQSSRYLVKRTGEKVFLECVQDMDHENMFWYRQDPGLGLRLIYFSYDVKMKEKGDIPEGYSVSREKKERFSLILESASTNQTSMYLCASTSNNEQFFGPGTRLTVL.